The clone carrying this T cell receptor beta chain was picked up a small number of times. In the authors' workflow: Using reference gene primer amplification, nucleated cell counts were estimated. Clones were read by immunoSEQ multiplex PCR, and TCRdb kept only the in-frame ones, dropping some. V and J calls and clone size are copied from that table; D and trimming were computed from the DNA. The table lists 200,000 to 250,000 clones, over 75% of them singletons. The sample comes from a study of blood T cell repertoires in COVID-19. Background on the study: From the United States, Italy and Spain came samples of acute and convalescent COVID-19.

The CDR3 runs to 15 residues. Germline CDR1 is MGHRA and CDR2 is YSYEKL. V gave up 6 bases and J gave up 1 base, with 15 bases separating them. This chain connects TRBV4-1 to TRBJ1-1, with unresolved D. This clonotype was obtained from a man aged 25 to 40 who had recovered from COVID-19. Sequenced material: peripheral blood. The CDR3 region is CASSSTMGGNTEAFF. The CDR3 region has the DNA TGCGCCAGCAGTTCAACCATGGGAGGGAACACTGAAGCTTTCTTT.